The rows below give T cell receptor beta chains drawn from one sample of a study of CD4 T cells in relation to SARS-CoV-2 and coronaviruses. Profiling relied on immunoSEQ multiplex PCR, and the TCRdb table lists in-frame clones only, not all of them. Of roughly 18,000 clones listed, about 74% are singletons. Their cognate antigens are unknown. The material sequenced was CD4+ T cells from PBMCs, cultured in vitro. The receptors stem from a human donor in good health. CDR3s include the opening cysteine and the closing phenylalanine or tryptophan. Fields, in order: D gene, V gene, CDR3 length, clone size, J gene, CDR3 DNA, CDR3 protein. D genes are given only for firm matches. Not every row has a clone size; where given, it reads once, few, many or a size class.

>.|TRBV6-1|14|.|TRBJ1-2
TGTGCCAGCAGTGAAGGTAACGGCAACTATGGCTACACCTTC
CASSEGNGNYGYTF
>.|TRBV7-3|13|few|TRBJ2-1
TGTGCCAGCAGCCGGACCGCGGATTATGAGCAGTTCTTC
CASSRTADYEQFF
>.|TRBV12-5|12|once|TRBJ1-2
TGTGCTAGTGCAATACGGATCTATGGCTACACCTTC
CASAIRIYGYTF
>.|TRBV7-8|15|.|TRBJ1-4
TGTGCCAGCAGCCTCGAACCGGACCGAGGGACTAAACTGTTTTTT
CASSLEPDRGTKLFF
>.|TRBV18|18|.|TRBJ2-7
TGTGCCAGCTCACCATACGAGGGCAGGGGCGTTGGGAGTAGCGAGCAGTACTTC
CASSPYEGRGVGSSEQYF
>TRBD2|TRBV18|14|.|TRBJ2-2
TGTGCCAGCTCACCGCGGGAGAGGGACGGGGAGCTGTTTTTT
CASSPRERDGELFF
>TRBD1|TRBV27|13|few|TRBJ2-7
TGTGCCAGCAGGGCAGGGGGCTCCTACGAGCAGTACTTC
CASRAGGSYEQYF
>TRBD2|TRBV28|13|.|TRBJ2-1
TGTGCCAGCAGTTTTCTAGCGGGAAATGAGCAGTTCTTC
CASSFLAGNEQFF
>TRBD1|TRBV18|15|.|TRBJ1-1
TGTGCCAGCTCACCGGACAGGGGGCGGAACACTGAAGCTTTCTTT
CASSPDRGRNTEAFF
>TRBD2|TRBV19|15|.|TRBJ2-1
TGTGCCAGTAGTATGTCAGCGGGAGGTTACAATGAGCAGTTCTTC
CASSMSAGGYNEQFF